These 23 T cell receptor beta chains originate from one sample sequenced in a study of OX40 agonist ivuxolimab in advanced cancers. Clones were sequenced by immunoSEQ multiplex PCR, and TCRdb holds only the in-frame ones, with some missing. The table records about 34,000 clones, about four fifths of them present only once. The sample was CD4+ or CD8+ T cells sorted from blood, taken in a trial of the OX40 agonist ivuxolimab. All receptors derive from an adult with an advanced solid tumor such as melanoma, head and neck, liver or kidney cancer.

This chain links TRBV6-5 with TRBJ2-1, with 8 nucleotides matching TRBD2. Germline V gene lookup returns CDR1 MNHEY and CDR2 SVGAGI. This CDR3 is 15 amino acids long. With 4 bases clipped from V and 3 bases from J, the junction kept 5 bases outside the gene matches. CDR3 amino acids: CASSLSGGGYNEQFF. The CDR3 nucleotides read TGTGCCAGCAGTTTATCCGGGGGGGGCTACAATGAGCAGTTCTTC.

This clone was detected only once. The chain has TRBV30 and TRBJ1-2; D is possibly TRBD1 (6 bases). This CDR3 region has 13 residues. V lost 5 bases to trimming and J lost 4 bases, with 14 bases between them. Germline V gene lookup returns CDR1 GTSNPN and CDR2 SVGIG (reference sequence). The CDR3 loop reads CAWGRGGLYGYTF. In DNA form, the CDR3 reads TGTGCCTGGGGGAGGGGGGGCCTCTATGGCTACACCTTC.

CDR3: CASSYRGQGVSTSTDTQYF. Written as DNA, the CDR3 is TGTGCCAGCAGTTATAGGGGCCAGGGGGTATCTACTAGCACAGATACGCAGTATTTT. V and J are TRBV7-9 and TRBJ2-3, with TRBD1 matching 7 bases. The CDR3 consists of 19 residues. Germline loops: CDR1 SEHNR, CDR2 FQNEAQ (reference sequence). V lost 6 bases, J lost 0 bases, and 18 bases stayed unmatched.

This clone was counted only a few times. The rearrangement uses TRBV4-1 and TRBJ2-5; 11 positions match TRBD2. Losses at the gene ends were 2 bases for V and 7 bases for J; bases not matched to a gene: 15. Per the germline V gene, CDR1 is MGHRA and CDR2 is YSYEKL. The CDR3 runs 18 residues. CDR3 bases: TGCGCCAGCAGCCAACCAACAGGGACTAGCGGATCCTCTGGGACCCAGTACTTC. It specifies CASSQPTGTSGSSGTQYF.

This chain joins TRBV29-1 and TRBJ1-4, with 8 bases that match TRBD1. From germline, CDR1 is SQVTM and CDR2 ANQGSEA. The CDR3 is 14 residues long. The junction had 11 bases not matched to a gene; V was cut back by 6 bases and J by 8 bases. The chain's CDR3 is CSVSGTGTREKLFF. CDR3 DNA: TGCAGCGTGTCCGGGACAGGCACTAGAGAAAAACTGTTTTTT.

This clone was recorded only once. The chain joins TRBV28 to TRBJ2-7; D gene uncertain. The CDR3 contains 14 residues. With 7 bases removed from V and 4 bases from J, the gap between germline ends came to 17 bases. Germline CDR1 reads MDHEN; CDR2 reads SYDVKM. CDR3 sequence: CASTFGRRGYEQYF. The CDR3 DNA is TGTGCCAGCACCTTCGGACGACGAGGATACGAGCAGTACTTC. Full variable domain (outside the CDR3, taken from reference TRBV28 and TRBJ2-7): DVKVTQSSRYLVKRTGEKVFLECVQDMDHENMFWYRQDPGLGLRLIYFSYDVKMKEKGDIPEGYSVSREKKERFSLILESASTNQTSMYLCASTFGRRGYEQYFGPGTRLTVT.

The rearrangement links TRBV5-1 to TRBJ1-2, with D unclear. V gave up 0 bases and J gave up 4 bases, with 19 bases separating them. The CDR3 consists of 17 residues. Germline V lookup: CDR1 SGHRS, CDR2 YFSETQ. The CDR3 loop is CASSLGAGALVAYGYTF. As DNA, the CDR3 is TGCGCCAGCAGCTTGGGGGCGGGAGCCCTCGTTGCCTATGGCTACACCTTC.

The chain links TRBV7-2 to TRBJ2-7, with D possibly matching TRBD1 (6 bases). CDR3 length: 14 amino acids. Germline-derived CDR1 and CDR2 are SGHTA and FQGNSA. Trimming cost V 5 bases and J 8 bases, with 19 bases left between them. The CDR3, as DNA: TGTGCCAGCAGCCCCGGGACATTGGGGATGAAGCAGTACTTC. Its protein is CASSPGTLGMKQYF.

This clone showed up just once. V usage is TRBV7-8 and J usage is TRBJ2-3, with 8 bases matching TRBD2. V gave up 5 bases and J gave up 6 bases; unmatched junction bases: 19. Germline V gives CDR1 SGHVS, CDR2 FQNEAQ. CDR3 size: 18 residues. In DNA, the CDR3 is TGTGCCAGCAGCATTCTGCCCGGGGGGGGGCCCCTGGGGGATACGCAGTATTTT. This translates into CASSILPGGGPLGDTQYF.

J is TRBJ2-5 and V is TRBV7-8; D gene unclear. Germline CDR1 SGHVS, CDR2 FQNEAQ. V lost 4 bases to trimming and J lost 3 bases, with 12 bases between them. The length of the CDR3 is 14 residues. In DNA, the CDR3 is TGTGCCAGCAGCTCACAGACTTACGAAGAGACCCAGTACTTC. The encoded protein is CASSSQTYEETQYF. Complete variable domain (other parts from reference TRBV7-8 and TRBJ2-5): GAGVSQSPRYKVAKRGQDVALRCDPISGHVSLFWYQQALGQGPEFLTYFQNEAQLDKSGLPSDRFFAERPEGSVSTLKIQRTQQEDSAVYLCASSSQTYEETQYFGPGTRLLVL.

This chain connects TRBV5-1 to TRBJ2-7; possibly TRBD2 for D (6 bases). CDR1 and CDR2 from the germline V gene are SGHRS and YFSETQ. CDR3 length: 15 amino acids. V lost 0 bases to trimming and J lost 0 bases, with 10 bases between them. The DNA for the CDR3 is TGCGCCAGCAGCTTGGCCGGAGGGAGCTCCTACGAGCAGTACTTC. Protein sequence: CASSLAGGSSYEQYF.

This rearrangement joins TRBV5-1 to TRBJ2-3; the match to TRBD2 covers 14 bases. Trimming cost V 4 bases and J 2 bases; bases outside gene matches: 15. CDR1 and CDR2 (germline): SGHRS, YFSETQ. CDR3 length: 20 residues. The CDR3 coding sequence is TGCGCCAGCAGCGCCGGCGGGACTAGCGGGGGAGCGGGGAACACAGATACGCAGTATTTT. Protein sequence: CASSAGGTSGGAGNTDTQYF.

In this sample, this clone turned up once. CDR3 nucleotide sequence: TGTGCCAGTAGTATAAGGACAGGGGGCCTCTACGAGCAGTACTTC. Protein: CASSIRTGGLYEQYF. The chain joins TRBV19 to TRBJ2-7; TRBD1 aligns across 11 bases. Trimming took 2 bases from V and 3 from J; bases not matched to a gene: 3. The CDR3 has 15 residues. The germline gives CDR1 LNHDA, CDR2 SQIVND (reference sequence). The full variable domain, rest sourced from reference TRBV19 and TRBJ2-7, is DGGITQSPKYLFRKEGQNVTLSCEQNLNHDAMYWYRQDPGQGLRLIYYSQIVNDFQKGDIAEGYSVSREKKESFPLTVTSAQKNPTAFYLCASSIRTGGLYEQYFGPGTRLTVT.

This chain connects TRBV7-9 to TRBJ2-1; D ambiguous. The germline CDR1 and CDR2 sequences are SEHNR and FQNEAQ (reference sequence). The CDR3 spans 16 residues. Trimming removed 4 bases at V and 4 bases at J, with 17 bases between. CDR3 in amino acids: CASSSRRITLYNEQFF. The CDR3 coding sequence is TGTGCCAGCAGCTCTAGGCGGATAACCTTATACAATGAGCAGTTCTTC.

The chain links TRBV28 to TRBJ1-5, with no clear D. This CDR3 comprises 15 residues. Germline V gene sequence: CDR1 MDHEN, CDR2 SYDVKM. The V and J ends lost 5 bases and 8 bases respectively, with 19 bases between them. The CDR3 is CASSLVGGREEPQHF. The DNA for the CDR3 is TGTGCCAGCAGTCTGGTGGGAGGGCGAGAAGAGCCCCAGCATTTT. The full variable domain, with the rest looked up from reference TRBV28 and TRBJ1-5, is DVKVTQSSRYLVKRTGEKVFLECVQDMDHENMFWYRQDPGLGLRLIYFSYDVKMKEKGDIPEGYSVSREKKERFSLILESASTNQTSMYLCASSLVGGREEPQHFGDGTRLSIL.

This sequence joins TRBV29-1 and TRBJ1-3; the D gene is possibly TRBD1 (5 bases). The CDR3 covers 13 residues. Trimming cost V 4 bases and J 0 bases, with 7 bases left between them. Germline lookup yields CDR1 SQVTM and CDR2 ANQGSEA. The CDR3 DNA is TGCAGCGTTGGACAGAGCTCTGGAAACACCATATATTTT. It yields the protein CSVGQSSGNTIYF.

This chain links TRBV11-2 with TRBJ2-5; 11 positions match TRBD2. Germline loops: CDR1 SGHAT, CDR2 FQNNGV. V gave up 5 bases and J gave up 4 bases; unmatched junction bases: 15. CDR3 length: 18 residues. CDR3 protein: CASSLTSGRAGRTETQYF. The DNA for the CDR3 is TGTGCCAGCAGCCTAACTAGCGGGAGAGCTGGACGGACAGAGACCCAGTACTTC.

For the CDR3, the DNA is TGCGCCAGCAGCCAAGGATTACGGGGAATCACTGAAGCTTTCTTT. It yields the protein CASSQGLRGITEAFF. This chain uses TRBV4-1 with TRBJ1-1; D unresolved. The CDR3 is 15 residues long. Trimming took off 1 base at V and 4 bases at J, with 13 bases between the two ends. The germline gives CDR1 MGHRA, CDR2 YSYEKL.

This clone turned up a few times. The chain has TRBV30 and TRBJ1-1; tentatively, D is TRBD1 (5 bases). The CDR3 spans 11 residues. Deletions cut 4 bases from V and 11 bases from J, with 14 bases between. Germline V gene lookup returns CDR1 GTSNPN and CDR2 SVGIG (reference sequence). The CDR3 spells CAWKKGGDAFF. The CDR3 region has the DNA TGTGCCTGGAAAAAGGGAGGGGACGCTTTCTTT.

This chain links TRBV28 with TRBJ1-1, with TRBD1 identical over 8 bases. Germline CDR1 is MDHEN and CDR2 is SYDVKM. The CDR3 consists of 12 residues. V was pared by 7 bases and J by 11 bases, with 9 bases of the junction left unmatched. The CDR3 loop reads CASTTGDRKAFF. In DNA form, the CDR3 reads TGTGCCAGCACCACAGGGGACAGGAAGGCTTTCTTT.

This clone was recorded once. The chain has TRBV6-5 and TRBJ2-5; D ambiguous. The last part of the DNA fits TRBJ2-7 better; the J call may be wrong. Germline-derived CDR1 and CDR2 are MNHEY and SVGAGI. The CDR3 is 14 amino acids. CDR3 DNA: TGTGCCAGCAGTCCGGACCGACTGGGCTACGAGCAGTACTTC. Translating gives CASSPDRLGYEQYF.

The V gene is TRBV27, the J gene TRBJ1-2, with D uncertain. The V gene lost 5 bases and the J gene lost 7 bases, with 17 bases spanning the gap. CDR1 is MNHEY, CDR2 SMNVEV, per germline (reference sequence). This CDR3 has 14 amino acids. Here the CDR3 reads CASSPGRARSGYTF. CDR3 DNA sequence: TGTGCCAGCAGTCCGGGAAGGGCTCGGTCTGGCTACACCTTC.

The rearrangement uses TRBV5-6 and TRBJ2-3, with a tentative D call TRBD2 (5 bases). This CDR3 is built from 15 residues. The germline V and J ends were trimmed by 6 bases and 1 base, with 15 bases remaining between them. Germline assignment: CDR1 SGHDT and CDR2 YYEEEE. CDR3 in amino acids: CASIKDSGGTDTQYF. The CDR3 DNA sequence: TGTGCCAGCATCAAGGACTCCGGAGGCACAGATACGCAGTATTTT.